This is a list of T cell receptor beta chains from one sample in a study of cytomegalovirus exposure and HLA in healthy donors. Produced via immunoSEQ multiplex PCR; TCRdb's table is partial and in-frame only. The table has about 80,000 clones, roughly two thirds seen once; the top ten hold about 6.9%. Sequencing used PBMCs. These TCRs come from a woman aged 45-59 years in good health and CMV-seropositive. CDR3s leave out the opening cysteine and the closing phenylalanine or tryptophan. The order of the fields is V gene, J gene, clone size, CDR3 protein. Rows may omit the clone size; those that give it use once, few, many or a size class.

V gene: TRBV28; J gene: TRBJ1-2; clone size: NA; CDR3 protein: ASSSGPLYGYA
V gene: TRBV28; J gene: TRBJ1-1; clone size: NA; CDR3 protein: ASSLPGQGMNTEAF
V gene: TRBV2; J gene: TRBJ1-5; clone size: few; CDR3 protein: ASSAGMGHQPQH
V gene: TRBV7-9; J gene: TRBJ1-2; clone size: NA; CDR3 protein: ASSSGGARYT
V gene: TRBV5-6; J gene: TRBJ2-5; clone size: NA; CDR3 protein: ASTGTSGGALEQY
V gene: TRBV7-8; J gene: TRBJ2-1; clone size: NA; CDR3 protein: ASSTNRDNEQF
V gene: TRBV19; J gene: TRBJ1-3; clone size: NA; CDR3 protein: ASANVNTIY
V gene: TRBV28; J gene: TRBJ1-2; clone size: NA; CDR3 protein: ASVKGGGGYT
V gene: TRBV9; J gene: TRBJ2-1; clone size: NA; CDR3 protein: ASSIGSSYNEQF
V gene: TRBV6-1; J gene: TRBJ1-2; clone size: NA; CDR3 protein: ASSSLTAANYGYT
V gene: TRBV5-5; J gene: TRBJ1-6; clone size: few; CDR3 protein: ASNEESNSPLH
V gene: TRBV5-1; J gene: TRBJ2-5; clone size: NA; CDR3 protein: ASSLGRSPGGTQY
V gene: TRBV2; J gene: TRBJ1-5; clone size: NA; CDR3 protein: ASRSTGVVQPQH
V gene: TRBV23-1; J gene: TRBJ1-6; clone size: NA; CDR3 protein: ASSQSLAEAAPLH
V gene: TRBV6-5; J gene: TRBJ1-5; clone size: NA; CDR3 protein: ASSPRTGRDQPQH
V gene: TRBV2; J gene: TRBJ1-4; clone size: NA; CDR3 protein: ASSETESTNEKLF
V gene: TRBV7-9; J gene: TRBJ1-6; clone size: NA; CDR3 protein: ASSRTGTNSPLH
V gene: TRBV9; J gene: TRBJ1-1; clone size: NA; CDR3 protein: ASSVERTDEAF
V gene: TRBV5-6; J gene: TRBJ1-6; clone size: NA; CDR3 protein: ASSLEASVAGSPLH
V gene: TRBV5-5; J gene: TRBJ1-2; clone size: NA; CDR3 protein: ASSFRSSGGNYGYT
V gene: TRBV7-3; J gene: TRBJ2-3; clone size: NA; CDR3 protein: ASSLNRGGTDTQY
V gene: TRBV13; J gene: TRBJ1-1; clone size: NA; CDR3 protein: ASSKGTGGRNTEAF
V gene: TRBV7-8; J gene: TRBJ2-1; clone size: few; CDR3 protein: ASSLSQGLAGGIYNEQF
V gene: TRBV4-1; J gene: TRBJ2-3; clone size: NA; CDR3 protein: ASSRIESTTDTQY
V gene: TRBV18; J gene: TRBJ2-6; clone size: few; CDR3 protein: ASSSAVSGANVLT
V gene: TRBV9; J gene: TRBJ1-2; clone size: NA; CDR3 protein: ASSVARDKSNYGYT
V gene: TRBV5-1; J gene: TRBJ1-1; clone size: NA; CDR3 protein: ASSFRGFLNTEAF
V gene: TRBV5-6; J gene: TRBJ2-7; clone size: NA; CDR3 protein: ASSLVTTRVQY
V gene: TRBV5-1; J gene: TRBJ2-3; clone size: NA; CDR3 protein: ASSGDYTDTQY
V gene: TRBV6-5; J gene: TRBJ1-2; clone size: few; CDR3 protein: ASSYSRLNYGYT
V gene: TRBV11-2; J gene: TRBJ2-1; clone size: NA; CDR3 protein: ASSFGQGNEQF
V gene: TRBV28; J gene: TRBJ2-5; clone size: NA; CDR3 protein: ASSSAEGVRETQY
V gene: TRBV6-1; J gene: TRBJ1-2; clone size: NA; CDR3 protein: ASSMDSTVRGYT
V gene: TRBV6-5; J gene: TRBJ2-1; clone size: NA; CDR3 protein: ASTDTAGPYNEQF
V gene: TRBV2; J gene: TRBJ2-3; clone size: NA; CDR3 protein: ASKSGTGADTQY
V gene: TRBV6-5; J gene: TRBJ1-6; clone size: NA; CDR3 protein: ASSYDSNSPLH
V gene: TRBV11-2; J gene: TRBJ2-2; clone size: few; CDR3 protein: ASRRGGTGELF
V gene: TRBV7-7; J gene: TRBJ1-5; clone size: NA; CDR3 protein: ASSLEVNRIGPQH
V gene: TRBV28; J gene: TRBJ1-1; clone size: few; CDR3 protein: ASSLQGARAF
V gene: TRBV5-6; J gene: TRBJ2-3; clone size: NA; CDR3 protein: ASSLQGTDTQY
V gene: TRBV5-1; J gene: TRBJ2-5; clone size: few; CDR3 protein: ASSLDSLYQETQY
V gene: TRBV28; J gene: TRBJ1-1; clone size: once; CDR3 protein: ASRDTLTTF
V gene: TRBV2; J gene: TRBJ1-2; clone size: once; CDR3 protein: ASSEQGPYGYT
V gene: TRBV27; J gene: TRBJ2-3; clone size: NA; CDR3 protein: ASSFGGNTQY
V gene: TRBV7-9; J gene: TRBJ1-1; clone size: few; CDR3 protein: ASSAQGDTEAF
V gene: TRBV11-2; J gene: TRBJ2-1; clone size: NA; CDR3 protein: ASSLDSGISGEQF
V gene: TRBV7-9; J gene: TRBJ2-1; clone size: NA; CDR3 protein: SSTSREVNEQF
V gene: TRBV7-9; J gene: TRBJ1-1; clone size: NA; CDR3 protein: ASSLDAANTEAF
V gene: TRBV5-1; J gene: TRBJ2-7; clone size: NA; CDR3 protein: ASSLVSTREQY